The clone carrying this T cell receptor beta chain has just a few counts. This record belongs to a study of blood T cell repertoires in COVID-19. Study as a whole: The United States, Italy and Spain supplied acute and convalescent COVID-19 samples. Sources were T cells, B-cell-depleted T cells, or PBMCs; the material itself was cDNA or gDNA.

Deletions cut 5 bases from V and 2 bases from J, with 16 bases between. Germline values: CDR1 SNHLY, CDR2 FYNNEI. This CDR3 is built from 16 residues. Under the authors' procedure: Cell counts per sample came from amplifying reference gene primers. TCRdb's copy holds only in-frame clones and misses some; the assay was immunoSEQ multiplex PCR. For V, J and clone size, that table is used; D and trimming come from the DNA. Seen here are a few hundred thousand clones, about 86% observed once, and the top ten hold 3% to 3.5%. The TCR originated in a woman younger than 45 who had recovered from COVID-19. Sequenced sample: peripheral blood. The rearrangement links TRBV2 to TRBJ2-1; possible D gene TRBD2, 6 bases. The CDR3 sequence is CASSLEGIAAYNEQFF. The CDR3 DNA reads as TGTGCCAGCAGTTTAGAGGGGATAGCGGCCTACAATGAGCAGTTCTTC.